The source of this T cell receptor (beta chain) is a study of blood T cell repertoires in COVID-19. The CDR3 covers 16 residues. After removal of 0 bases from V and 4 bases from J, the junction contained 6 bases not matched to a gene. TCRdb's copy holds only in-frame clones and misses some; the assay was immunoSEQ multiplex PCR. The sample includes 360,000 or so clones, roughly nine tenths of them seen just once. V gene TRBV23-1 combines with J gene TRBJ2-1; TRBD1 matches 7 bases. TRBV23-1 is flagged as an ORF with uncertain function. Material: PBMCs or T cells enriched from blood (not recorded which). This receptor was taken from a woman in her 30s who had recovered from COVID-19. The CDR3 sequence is CASSQSDAGGYNEQFF. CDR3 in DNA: TGCGCCAGCAGTCAATCTGACGCAGGGGGTTACAATGAGCAGTTCTTC.